This T cell receptor beta chain stems from a study of identical twins. The study, taken as a whole, reports: Out-of-frame alpha sequences that twins shared showed excess low generation probability. Sharing of beta out-of-frame sequences by twins showed a weaker excess. Conclusions came from cross-sectional statistical analysis, not from following the same donors.

Trimming took off 9 bases at V and 4 bases at J, with 12 bases between the two ends. Germline V gene lookup returns CDR1 ENHRY and CDR2 SYGVKD. The CDR3 totals 12 residues. Notes on this clonotype: Its antigen is as yet unknown.

It was template switching that added a universal primer site, and there were unique molecular identifiers on the cDNA. Using its own MiXCR run on the 5' RACE reads, TCRdb lists one record per CDR3 protein. The table records under 300,000 distinct CDR3 sequences, 11% to 15% of them present only once. This receptor was obtained from a woman under 30 in good health. The sample comprised memory (CD45RO+) T cells sorted from blood. The chain combines TRBV10-3 with TRBJ2-5; perhaps D is TRBD1 or TRBD2 (5 bases each). The DNA for the CDR3 is TGTGCCATGGGGGAAGCGGTAGAGACCCAGTACTTC. Protein sequence: CAMGEAVETQYF.